A single sample is the source of the 3 T cell receptor beta chains below, sequenced in a study of shared clonotypes between healthy human individuals (dated by TCRdb to about 2020). The library was made by the immunoSEQ multiplex PCR assay. TCRdb stores this immuneACCESS table with in-frame sequences only. Part of the clones is absent; in the studies checked, under half of the shortfall reflects unresolved V genes, and no reason is known for the rest. For this sample there are 2 million to 2.5 million clones; just under 95% appear just once. Together, the top ten hold 0.37% of the sample. The material sequenced was naive CD4+ T cells from PBMCs. Sample cell subset or site, as interpreted from the label and publication: CD45RA+ positively selected. The receptors were sampled from a man aged 18 to 30 in good health. Some clones in this sample may be carry-over from other donors' samples.

The chain is built from TRBV10-3 and TRBJ2-1; D not certain. This CDR3 region has 13 residues. Germline V lookup: CDR1 ENHRY, CDR2 SYGVKD. The V gene lost 4 bases and the J gene lost 7 bases, with 11 bases spanning the gap. CDR3: CAISGLVQNEQFF. In DNA form, the CDR3 reads TGTGCCATCAGTGGCCTAGTTCAGAATGAGCAGTTCTTC.

The V call is TRBV6-1, the J call TRBJ2-5; TRBD2 aligns across 7 bases. Germline loops: CDR1 MNHNS, CDR2 SASEGT. This CDR3 region has 14 residues. V gave up 4 bases and J gave up 7 bases; unmatched junction bases: 9. The CDR3 is CASSGLAGVGTQYF. The CDR3 bases are TGTGCCAGCAGTGGTTTAGCGGGCGTGGGGACCCAGTACTTC.

This clone was counted once. This chain connects TRBV5-1 to TRBJ2-5, with 9 nucleotides matching TRBD1. The CDR3 sequence is 14 residues long. Germline loops: CDR1 SGHRS, CDR2 YFSETQ. With 3 bases clipped from V and 5 bases from J, the junction kept 5 bases outside the gene matches. Here the CDR3 reads CASSSGTGRETQYF. The CDR3 DNA sequence: TGCGCCAGCAGCTCCGGGACAGGGAGGGAGACCCAGTACTTC.